The entry below describes one TCR beta chain. Its target is unknown. People who had autoimmune disease history or systemic immunosuppression were excluded. This entry is derived from a study of OX40 agonist ivuxolimab in advanced cancers. Across the study: Ivuxolimab, which patients received intravenously every 2 weeks, was dosed at 0.01 to 10 mg/kg. Prior checkpoint blockade (anti-PD-1, anti-PD-L1 or anti-CTLA-4) was permitted; approximately 40% had it.

The germline gives CDR1 SNHLY, CDR2 FYNNEI. CDR3 size: 13 residues. Trimming pared 4 bases from V and 3 bases from J, leaving 10 bases between. Study-level points and caveats: Certain nonresponding patients likewise had low normalized T-cell clonal expansion.

This table comes from immunoSEQ multiplex PCR, and its TCRdb copy is limited to in-frame clones, with some not included. The sample holds around 140,000 clones, just over 90% seen once. This sequence originates from an adult with an advanced solid tumor such as melanoma, head and neck, liver or kidney cancer. The sample here was CD4+ or CD8+ T cells sorted from blood, taken in a trial of the OX40 agonist ivuxolimab. The V gene is TRBV2, the J gene TRBJ2-7; possible D gene TRBD2, 5 bases. CDR3 in amino acids: CASSGRTRYEQYF. The CDR3 DNA reads TGTGCCAGCAGTGGGCGGACTCGCTACGAGCAGTACTTC.